This TCR beta chain was observed in a study of CD8+ T cells in alopecia areata. This CDR3 comprises 12 residues. CDR1 SNHLY and CDR2 FYNNEI come from the germline V gene. The germline V and J ends were trimmed by 6 bases and 6 bases, with 9 bases remaining between them. Extracted RNA was reverse transcribed, and the resulting cDNA served as sequencing template. Clones were sequenced by immunoSEQ multiplex PCR, and TCRdb holds only the in-frame ones, with some missing. The sample includes 200,000 to 250,000 clones, approximately 61% of them seen just once. The TCR originated in a human donor with alopecia areata. The starting material was CD4+ T cells sorted from blood, obtained at week 0. This chain uses TRBV2 with TRBJ1-5; D is ambiguous. CDR3 protein: CASRVAGQPQHF. CDR3 DNA sequence: TGTGCCAGCAGAGTCGCGGGTCAGCCCCAGCATTTT.